One and the same sample provided the 17 T cell receptor beta chains below, sequenced in a study of T cell clonality in common variable immunodeficiency. Measured with immunoSEQ multiplex PCR; TCRdb has only the in-frame clones, and not every one. The sample contains 40,000 to 45,000 clones, none occurring once; roughly 10% lies in the top ten. The sequenced material came from peripheral blood mononuclear cells. The receptors shown here come from a person aged 18-69 years in good health.

The table lists this clone with many counts. The read comes to an end 3 residues before the CDR3 does, leaving the germline J gene to fill in the end. J is TRBJ2-7 and V is TRBV19, with 9 bases identical to TRBD1. This CDR3 has 15 residues. The germline V gene encodes CDR1 LNHDA and CDR2 SQIVND (reference sequence). V lost 6 bases and J lost 2; bases outside the gene matches: 8. CDR3 amino acids: CASRARDRATYEQYF. The CDR3 DNA, read in part, is TGTGCCAGTAGGGCTCGGGACAGGGCTACCTACGAG.

This clone occurred many times. Read sequence stops 3 residues before the CDR3 end, and the germline J gene provides the missing end. The V call is TRBV11-2, the J call TRBJ1-2; D not certain. This CDR3 spans 14 amino acids. Trimming took 4 bases from V and 4 from J, leaving 13 bases between them. Germline assignment: CDR1 SGHAT and CDR2 FQNNGV. The CDR3: CASSWTVTAYGYTF. The part of the CDR3 DNA that was read is TGTGCCAGCAGCTGGACTGTGACCGCCTATGGC.

This clone has at least ten counts. The read terminates 3 residues before the CDR3 end, so the remaining end is supplied by the germline J gene. The chain recombines TRBV30 with TRBJ2-7; D ambiguous. The CDR3 extends over 13 amino acids. Trimming cost V 4 bases and J 5 bases, with 15 bases left between them. Germline assignment: CDR1 GTSNPN and CDR2 SVGIG (reference sequence). The covered CDR3 bases are TGTGCCTGGACAGGCGCGATAGATCACGAG. Its protein is CAWTGAIDHE. The whole CDR3 sequence reads CAWTGAIDHEQYF.

This clone showed up many times. The read terminates 3 residues before the CDR3 end, so the remaining end is supplied by the germline J gene. The chain combines TRBV19 with TRBJ2-5, with D hard to call. The CDR3 sequence is 13 residues long. Germline assignment: CDR1 LNHDA and CDR2 SQIVND (reference sequence). The ends were cut back, 6 bases at V and 3 bases at J, with 11 bases in the middle. The CDR3 loop is CASREAGKETQYF. CDR3 DNA (partial): TGTGCCAGTAGAGAGGCAGGCAAAGAGACC.

This clone showed up many times. The read terminates 3 residues before the CDR3 end, so the remaining end is supplied by the germline J gene. The gene calls are TRBV7-2 and TRBJ1-2, with D maybe TRBD1 (5 bases). The CDR3 spans 13 residues. In germline, CDR1 is SGHTA, CDR2 FQGNSA. The covered CDR3 bases are TGTGCCAGCAGCCATTATATGGACATCGGC. Protein sequence: CASSHYMDIG. The whole CDR3 reads CASSHYMDIGYTF.

Concerning this clone itself: Read data end 3 residues before the CDR3 end; the end is taken from the germline J gene. The chain recombines TRBV7-9 with TRBJ1-2, with TRBD1 as a possible D gene (6 bases). The length of the CDR3 is 13 residues. The germline CDR1 and CDR2 sequences are SEHNR and FQNEAQ (reference sequence). V was trimmed by 7 bases and J by 4 bases, leaving 13 bases between them. CDR3 region: CASNIQGAYGYTF. The CDR3 bases that were read are TGTGCCAGCAACATACAGGGCGCCTATGGC.

This clone has a count of ten or more. The read ends 3 residues shy of where the CDR3 ends; the end is completed using the germline J gene. This rearrangement joins TRBV6-2 or TRBV6-3 to TRBJ2-2; 13 positions match TRBD2. Germline V lookup: CDR1 MNHEY, CDR2 SVGEGT. Trimming cost V 8 bases and J 2 bases; bases outside gene matches: 5. The CDR3 length is 16 residues. The CDR3 here is CASGGLAGANTGELFF. Incomplete CDR3 DNA: TGTGCCAGCGGCGGACTAGCGGGGGCTAACACCGGGGAG.

There are many counts of this clone. The read falls 3 residues short of the CDR3 end, and the missing part is taken from the germline J gene. The J gene is TRBJ2-2, the V gene TRBV9; D perhaps matches TRBD1 (5 bases). V lost 0 bases to trimming and J lost 7 bases, with 13 bases between them. The germline V gene encodes CDR1 SGDLS and CDR2 YYNGEE. CDR3 length equals 15 residues. The sequenced CDR3 bases are TGTGCCAGCAGCGTAGTCCCAGGGCCGGGCGGGGAG. Its protein is CASSVVPGPGGE. The entire CDR3 protein is CASSVVPGPGGELFF. Based on the CDR3 plus reference TRBV9 and TRBJ2-2, the full variable domain is DSGVTQTPKHLITATGQRVTLRCSPRSGDLSVYWYQQSLDQGLQFLIQYYNGEERAKGNILERFSAQQFPDLHSELNLSSLELGDSALYFCASSVVPGPGGELFFGEGSRLTVL.

This clone appeared many times. Read coverage stops 3 residues before the CDR3 terminus; the germline J gene supplies the remainder. This rearrangement joins TRBV7-8 to TRBJ2-1, with 8 bases identical to TRBD2. The junction had 11 bases not matched to a gene; V was cut back by 1 base and J by 9 bases. From germline, CDR1 is SGHVS and CDR2 FQNEAQ. The CDR3 is 16 amino acids. CDR3 DNA (partial): TGTGCCAGCAGCTTAGGATCCCCTAGCGGGCCTACTGAG. Translating gives CASSLGSPSGPTE. The whole CDR3 region reads CASSLGSPSGPTEQFF.

This clone was recorded at least ten times. The CDR3 end lies 3 residues beyond the end of the read and is filled in from the germline J gene. V and J are TRBV18 and TRBJ2-3, with D perhaps matching TRBD2 (6 bases). Looked up from germline, CDR1 is KGHSH and CDR2 is LQKENI. The CDR3 length is 16 residues. Trimming took 8 bases from V and 0 from J, leaving 18 bases between them. Incomplete CDR3 DNA: TGTGCCAGCCTGCCGGTGGCAGGGACTAGCACAGATACG. It is translated as CASLPVAGTSTDT. The CDR3, in full, reads CASLPVAGTSTDTQYF.

In this sample, this clone is medium-sized. The DNA ends 3 residues before the CDR3 does, and the rest of the CDR3 is filled in from the germline J gene. V and J are TRBV20-1 and TRBJ2-7; 7 nucleotides match TRBD2. V was clipped by 2 bases and J by 4 bases; unmatched bases: 5. This CDR3 is built from 13 residues. Germline V gene data show CDR1 as DFQATT and CDR2 as SNEGSKA (reference sequence). The CDR3 bases that were read are TGCAGTGCTAGAATGACTAGCCGATACGAG. It translates to CSARMTSRYE. The complete CDR3 reads CSARMTSRYEQYF.

In its sample, this clone was seen many times. Sequencing ends 3 residues short of the CDR3 end; the germline J gene provides the rest. The chain couples TRBV28 to TRBJ1-2, with D perhaps TRBD1 (5 bases). The CDR3 is 15 residues long. Germline assignment: CDR1 MDHEN and CDR2 SYDVKM. Trimming took 1 base from V and 1 from J, leaving 10 bases between them. The CDR3 loop is CASSLLTRVNYGYTF. CDR3 bases read: TGTGCCAGCAGTTTATTAACCAGGGTTAACTATGGC.

This clone has ten or more counts. Read data end 3 residues before the CDR3 end; the end is taken from the germline J gene. The genes are TRBV5-1 and TRBJ2-4; 10 nucleotides align to TRBD1. CDR3 size: 16 residues. The germline CDR1 and CDR2 sequences are SGHRS and YFSETQ. J gave up 7 bases and V 1 base, and 8 bases lay outside the gene matches. CDR3 region: CASSLWGDRGENIQYF. CDR3 bases read: TGCGCCAGCAGCTTGTGGGGGGACAGGGGAGAGAACATT.

The sample holds many counts of this clone. Sequencing ends 3 residues short of the CDR3 end; the germline J gene provides the rest. This chain joins TRBV19 and TRBJ1-5; D ambiguous. This CDR3 is built from 14 residues. Per the germline V gene, CDR1 is LNHDA and CDR2 is SQIVND (reference sequence). Between the trimmed V and J ends, which lost 2 bases and 7 bases, there was a span of 12 bases. CDR3 bases read: TGTGCCAGTAGTATATCCTCCCTATGGCAGCCC. The encoded protein is CASSISSLWQP. The entire CDR3 protein is CASSISSLWQPQHF.

This clone was observed a handful of times. The read finishes 3 residues shy of the CDR3 end, and the germline J gene is used to complete it. The chain employs TRBV27 and TRBJ2-5, with no clear D. The CDR3 consists of 14 residues. V gave up 5 bases and J gave up 4 bases, with 14 bases separating them. Looked up from germline, CDR1 is MNHEY and CDR2 is SMNVEV (reference sequence). The CDR3 sequence is CASSPQVSGETQYF. The CDR3 bases that were read are TGTGCCAGCAGTCCCCAAGTGTCGGGAGAGACC.

In its sample, this clone was seen many times. The sequence runs out 3 residues before the end of the CDR3; the remainder is reconstructed from the germline J gene. The gene calls are TRBV7-2 and TRBJ2-5; 7 nucleotides align to TRBD1. V dropped 0 bases and J dropped 5; count of bases not matched to a gene: 3. The CDR3 extends over 14 amino acids. The germline CDR1 and CDR2 sequences are SGHTA and FQGNSA. The CDR3 DNA, read in part, is TGTGCCAGCAGCTTAGCTGGCAGGGGGGAGACC. As protein: CASSLAGRGET. The full CDR3 protein is CASSLAGRGETQYF.

Worth noting for this clone: The CDR3 end falls 3 residues outside the read, so it is completed with the germline J gene. The chain uses TRBV7-9 and TRBJ1-2; tentatively, D is TRBD1 (6 bases). The CDR3 is 12 residues long. V lost 5 bases, J lost 5 bases, and 9 bases lay in between. Germline CDR1 is SEHNR and CDR2 is FQNEAQ (reference sequence). This CDR3 reads CASSPTGYGYTF. The covered CDR3 bases are TGTGCCAGCAGCCCAACAGGGTATGGC.